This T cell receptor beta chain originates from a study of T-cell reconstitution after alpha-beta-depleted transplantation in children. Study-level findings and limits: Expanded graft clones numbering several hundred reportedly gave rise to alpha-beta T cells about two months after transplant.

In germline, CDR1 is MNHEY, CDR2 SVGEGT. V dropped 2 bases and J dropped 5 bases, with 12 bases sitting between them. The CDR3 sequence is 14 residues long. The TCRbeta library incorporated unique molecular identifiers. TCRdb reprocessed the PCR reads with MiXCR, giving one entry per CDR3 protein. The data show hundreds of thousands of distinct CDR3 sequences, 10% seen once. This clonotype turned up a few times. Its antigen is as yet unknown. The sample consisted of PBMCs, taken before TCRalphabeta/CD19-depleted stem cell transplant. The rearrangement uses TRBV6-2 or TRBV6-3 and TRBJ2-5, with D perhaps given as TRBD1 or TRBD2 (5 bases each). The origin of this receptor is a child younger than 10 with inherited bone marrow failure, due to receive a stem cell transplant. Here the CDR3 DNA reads TGTGCCAGCAGTTACGGGGGTGCGTTGGAGACCCAGTACTTC. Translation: CASSYGGALETQYF.